A single sample is the source of the 31 T cell receptor beta chains below, sequenced in a study of pediatric ulcerative colitis. TCRdb's table, derived via immunoSEQ multiplex PCR, lists solely in-frame clones and lacks some. The table lists about 64,000 clones, roughly nine tenths of them singletons, with about 3% in the top ten. Source material: blood. The receptors were gathered from a boy aged 5-17 years with severe ulcerative colitis.

CDR3 protein: CASRENTEAFF. DNA for the CDR3: TGTGCCAGCCGAGAAAACACTGAAGCTTTCTTT. J is TRBJ1-1 and V is TRBV25-1; D remains unclear. Trimming stripped 8 bases from V and 2 bases from J, with 6 bases between. Germline CDR1 reads MGHDK; CDR2 reads SYGVNS. The CDR3 totals 11 residues.

This chain connects TRBV19 to TRBJ2-5; 7 bases map to TRBD2. The V gene's germline CDR1 is LNHDA and CDR2 SQIVND (reference sequence). The trim removed 3 bases at V and 3 bases at J, leaving 10 bases unmatched. This CDR3 has 16 residues. The CDR3 bases are TGTGCCAGTAGTATCGGATCTTGGCTAGCGGAAGAGACCCAGTACTTC. Translation gives CASSIGSWLAEETQYF.

The chain is built from TRBV19 and TRBJ2-5; 8 bases line up with TRBD2. J gave up 3 bases and V 3 bases, and 3 bases lay outside the gene matches. The germline V gene encodes CDR1 LNHDA and CDR2 SQIVND (reference sequence). This CDR3 has 14 residues. The CDR3 protein is CASSITLAEETQYF. The CDR3 coding sequence is TGTGCCAGTAGTATCACACTAGCGGAAGAGACCCAGTACTTC.

This chain links TRBV6-9 with TRBJ1-2; D gene uncertain. V shed 5 bases and J shed 4 bases, with 8 bases lying between them. Germline CDR1 reads MNHGY; CDR2 reads SVAAGI. CDR3 size: 12 residues. CDR3 bases: TGTGCCAGCAGTCTGCTGGTCTATGGCTACACCTTC. Protein: CASSLLVYGYTF.

The chain links TRBV4-2 to TRBJ2-1; no firm D call. CDR1 and CDR2 from the germline V gene are LGHNA and YNFKEQ. V was clipped by 7 bases and J by 0 bases, with 16 bases between them. CDR3 length equals 16 residues. This CDR3 is CASIPNLVSSYNEQFF. The CDR3 nucleotides read TGTGCCAGCATCCCAAACTTAGTGAGCTCCTACAATGAGCAGTTCTTC.

The chain carries TRBV9 and TRBJ2-7, with 10 bases that match TRBD1. The CDR3 is 16 amino acids. V lost 0 bases, J lost 6 bases, and 9 bases stayed unmatched. The V gene's germline CDR1 is SGDLS and CDR2 YYNGEE. CDR3 sequence reads: CASSVVGTGEDVEQYF. The CDR3, as DNA: TGTGCCAGCAGCGTAGTTGGGACAGGGGAAGATGTCGAGCAGTACTTC.

V usage is TRBV18 and J usage is TRBJ2-7, with D perhaps TRBD1 (6 bases). CDR1 KGHSH and CDR2 LQKENI come from the germline V gene. The germline V and J ends were trimmed by 1 base and 2 bases, with 12 bases remaining between them. The CDR3 loop spans 15 amino acids. The CDR3 loop is CASSPLAGATYEQYF. CDR3 sequence (DNA): TGTGCCAGCTCACCACTCGCAGGGGCGACCTACGAGCAGTACTTC.

Only one count was recorded for this clone. The chain has TRBV11-3 and TRBJ2-1; 10 positions agree with TRBD2. Germline V CDR1 and CDR2: SGHNT, YENEEA. The CDR3 contains 16 residues. The junction had 12 bases not matched to a gene; V was cut back by 7 bases and J by 6 bases. CDR3 DNA sequence: TGTGCCAGCACCCAAATAGCGGGAGGTAACGGCAATGAGCAGTTCTTC. This codes for CASTQIAGGNGNEQFF.

V and J are TRBV4-2 and TRBJ2-1; no clear D. Germline CDR1 is LGHNA and CDR2 is YNFKEQ. This CDR3 spans 15 amino acids. Trimming shortened V by 0 bases and J by 2 bases, and 8 bases separated the two germline ends. This chain's CDR3 is CASSQEIVAYNEQFF. The CDR3 nucleotides read TGTGCCAGCAGCCAAGAAATTGTAGCCTACAATGAGCAGTTCTTC.

This chain joins TRBV15 and TRBJ2-3, with 14 bases identical to TRBD2. The CDR3 totals 16 residues. Unmatched junction bases numbered 8, after V lost 3 bases and J lost 9 bases. The germline V gene has CDR1 LNHNV and CDR2 YYDKDF (reference sequence). In DNA form, the CDR3 reads TGTGCCACCAGCAGCTCTCCGGGACTAGCGGGAGACACGCAGTATTTT. Residues: CATSSSPGLAGDTQYF.

The gene calls are TRBV5-4 and TRBJ1-1; no definite D call. This CDR3 region has 15 residues. Trimming took 0 bases from V and 2 from J, leaving 11 bases between them. Germline lookup yields CDR1 SGHNT and CDR2 YYREEE (reference sequence). CDR3 sequence reads: CASSLGAVGNTEAFF. CDR3 DNA: TGTGCCAGCAGCTTGGGGGCGGTCGGTAACACTGAAGCTTTCTTT.

The gene calls are TRBV2 and TRBJ2-7, with 10 bases that match TRBD2. Germline trimming cut 7 bases from V and 4 bases from J; bases unmatched to any gene: 10. Looked up from germline, CDR1 is SNHLY and CDR2 is FYNNEI. The CDR3 loop spans 15 amino acids. CDR3 sequence (DNA): TGTGCCAGCACCCTAGCGGGAGCTCCTGGGTACGAGCAGTACTTC. Its translation is CASTLAGAPGYEQYF.

V usage is TRBV7-2 and J usage is TRBJ2-3; 11 bases agree with TRBD2. V was clipped by 3 bases and J by 0 bases; unmatched bases: 11. The CDR3 contains 19 residues. Germline CDR1 SGHTA, CDR2 FQGNSA. The CDR3: CASSFDIPGTSGSTDTQYF. The CDR3 bases are TGTGCCAGCAGCTTCGACATACCCGGGACTAGCGGTAGCACAGATACGCAGTATTTT.

The gene calls are TRBV12-5 and TRBJ2-5; no definite D call. The ends were cut back, 4 bases at V and 3 bases at J, with 6 bases in the middle. The CDR3 spans 12 residues. Germline CDR1 and CDR2: LGHNT and FRNRAP. CDR3 loop: CASGYNEETQYF. The CDR3 DNA is TGTGCTAGTGGTTATAACGAAGAGACCCAGTACTTC.

The genes are TRBV7-6 and TRBJ1-1, with TRBD1 as a possible D gene (5 bases). The CDR3 extends over 15 amino acids. Germline CDR1 reads SGHVS; CDR2 reads FNYEAQ. Trimming cost V 5 bases and J 3 bases, with 16 bases left between them. Here the CDR3 reads CASSAAGNPDTEAFF. The CDR3 nucleotides read TGTGCCAGCAGCGCTGCAGGGAATCCGGACACTGAAGCTTTCTTT.

The gene calls are TRBV4-1 and TRBJ2-7; D is undetermined. The CDR3 has 18 residues. Trimming stripped 1 base from V and 5 bases from J, with 24 bases between. Germline lookup yields CDR1 MGHRA and CDR2 YSYEKL. The DNA of the CDR3 is TGCGCCAGCAGCCAAGCCCTGTCCGGCGGCACCGAGAGGAACGAGCAGTACTTC. Translation: CASSQALSGGTERNEQYF.

The rearrangement uses TRBV27 and TRBJ2-1; D is undetermined. CDR3 size: 18 residues. V was shortened by 7 bases and J by 5 bases, with 27 bases between the two germline ends. The germline gives CDR1 MNHEY, CDR2 SMNVEV (reference sequence). This CDR3 is CASTDLLGPQSPNNEQFF. The CDR3 DNA reads as TGTGCCAGCACCGATCTCTTAGGACCTCAATCACCAAACAATGAGCAGTTCTTC.

The chain couples TRBV13 to TRBJ2-3; no definite D call. With 5 bases removed from V and 2 bases from J, the gap between germline ends came to 8 bases. The CDR3 spans 13 residues. Germline V CDR1 and CDR2: PRHDT, FYEKMQ (reference sequence). CDR3 amino acids: CASSRSNTDTQYF. The CDR3 region has the DNA TGTGCCAGCAGCCGTTCTAACACAGATACGCAGTATTTT.

The V gene is TRBV6-1, the J gene TRBJ1-4, with D unclear. Germline V gene sequence: CDR1 MNHNS, CDR2 SASEGT. The CDR3 sequence is 12 residues long. V lost 2 bases and J 7 bases, leaving 5 bases between the germline ends. CDR3 coding DNA: TGTGCCAGCAGTGAATTTGTTGAAAAACTGTTTTTT. This sequence encodes CASSEFVEKLFF.

The V call is TRBV10-3, the J call TRBJ2-1; 8 positions agree with TRBD2. With V trimmed by 0 bases and J by 7 bases, 5 bases remained unmatched. Germline V gene sequence: CDR1 ENHRY, CDR2 SYGVKD. The CDR3 is made up of 15 amino acids. DNA of the CDR3: TGTGCCATCAGTGAGTCGGGCGGGAGGCTGAATGAGCAGTTCTTC. Translated: CAISESGGRLNEQFF.

CDR3 sequence reads: CASSLVSGYPYEQYF. The CDR3 DNA sequence: TGCGCCAGCAGCTTGGTGTCGGGTTACCCCTACGAGCAGTACTTC. The J gene is TRBJ2-7, the V gene TRBV5-1; D gene ambiguous. The ends were cut back, 0 bases at V and 2 bases at J, with 12 bases in the middle. In germline, CDR1 is SGHRS, CDR2 YFSETQ. The CDR3 consists of 15 residues. Looking up the rest from reference TRBV5-1 and TRBJ2-7 gives the full variable domain: KAGVTQTPRYLIKTRGQQVTLSCSPISGHRSVSWYQQTPGQGLQFLFEYFSETQRNKGNFPGRFSGRQFSNSRSEMNVSTLELGDSALYLCASSLVSGYPYEQYFGPGTRLTVT.

The chain has TRBV7-9 and TRBJ2-7, with 9 positions matching TRBD1. Germline CDR1 is SEHNR and CDR2 is FQNEAQ (reference sequence). This CDR3 has 16 residues. The ends lost 5 bases at V and 2 bases at J; junction bases unmatched: 10. The CDR3 sequence: CASSPPRDRETYEQYF. In DNA form, the CDR3 reads TGTGCCAGCAGCCCCCCCCGGGACAGGGAGACCTACGAGCAGTACTTC.

The CDR3 DNA reads TGTGCCAGCAGCCCAGGGACCCACTATGGCTACACCTTC. Protein sequence: CASSPGTHYGYTF. The chain joins TRBV11-2 to TRBJ1-2; TRBD1 might be the D (5 bases). Germline V gene sequence: CDR1 SGHAT, CDR2 FQNNGV. Trimming shortened V by 5 bases and J by 3 bases, and 10 bases separated the two germline ends. This CDR3 spans 13 amino acids. Supplemented by reference TRBV11-2 and TRBJ1-2, the full variable domain reads EAGVAQSPRYKIIEKRQSVAFWCNPISGHATLYWYQQILGQGPKLLIQFQNNGVVDDSQLPKDRFSAERLKGVDSTLKIQPAKLEDSAVYLCASSPGTHYGYTFGSGTRLTVV.

The count of this clone is one. The chain has TRBV27 and TRBJ1-1; D remains ambiguous. The CDR3 totals 11 residues. Germline CDR1 and CDR2: MNHEY and SMNVEV (reference sequence). The V end lost 8 bases, the J end lost 5 bases, and 9 bases lay between the germline ends. CDR3 coding DNA: TGTGCCAGCTCCCCCGGGACTGAAGCTTTCTTT. Protein: CASSPGTEAFF.

The rearrangement links TRBV29-1 to TRBJ2-7; TRBD1 matches 10 bases. Germline V CDR1 and CDR2: SQVTM, ANQGSEA. Trimming cost V 7 bases and J 2 bases; bases outside gene matches: 5. This CDR3 comprises 13 residues. The CDR3 DNA reads TGCAGCGCTAACGGACAGGGGGCCTACGAGCAGTACTTC. Protein product: CSANGQGAYEQYF.

This chain joins TRBV19 and TRBJ1-1; possible D gene TRBD1, 5 bases. Trimming cost V 5 bases and J 5 bases, with 21 bases left between them. The length of the CDR3 is 16 residues. Germline V CDR1 and CDR2: LNHDA, SQIVND (reference sequence). The CDR3 spells CASSPALQAGRTEAFF. As DNA, the CDR3 is TGTGCCAGTAGTCCCGCCCTACAGGCAGGTCGGACTGAAGCTTTCTTT.

This clone turned up a few times. The genes are TRBV19 and TRBJ2-7; 9 bases agree with TRBD2. The CDR3 is made up of 16 amino acids. The J segment lost 3 bases and the V segment lost 5 bases, leaving 11 bases of the junction unmatched. CDR1 is LNHDA and CDR2 is SQIVND in the germline V gene (reference sequence). The CDR3 bases are TGTGCCAGTAGTTTAAGTTCTAGCGGGACGATCTACGAGCAGTACTTC. Translated: CASSLSSSGTIYEQYF.

This chain links TRBV7-2 with TRBJ1-1; D might be TRBD1 (5 bases). CDR3 size: 13 residues. Trimming shortened V by 7 bases and J by 0 bases, and 9 bases separated the two germline ends. The germline V gene encodes CDR1 SGHTA and CDR2 FQGNSA. Here the CDR3 reads CASNGGVNTEAFF. The CDR3 nucleotides are TGTGCCAGCAACGGGGGTGTGAACACTGAAGCTTTCTTT.

The chain combines TRBV10-3 with TRBJ2-7, with TRBD1 identical over 9 bases. Germline V CDR1 and CDR2: ENHRY, SYGVKD. CDR3 length equals 14 residues. J gave up 3 bases and V 4 bases, and 4 bases lay outside the gene matches. The CDR3 DNA is TGTGCCATCAGTGGGACAGGGGCGGTCTACGAGCAGTACTTC. Translated: CAISGTGAVYEQYF.

V usage is TRBV5-4 and J usage is TRBJ1-1, with D unclear. CDR3 length equals 14 residues. Germline CDR1 is SGHNT and CDR2 is YYREEE (reference sequence). The V and J ends lost 0 bases and 5 bases respectively, with 11 bases between them. Here the CDR3 reads CASSLGIGRTEAFF. The CDR3 DNA reads as TGTGCCAGCAGCTTGGGGATAGGGCGGACTGAAGCTTTCTTT.

The chain combines TRBV30 with TRBJ2-5; D might be TRBD1 (6 bases). The length of the CDR3 is 14 residues. Germline CDR1 GTSNPN, CDR2 SVGIG (reference sequence). V was cut by 4 bases and J by 4 bases, with 16 bases left in between. The CDR3 DNA is TGTGCCTGGACAGGTCGAAGGGGGTCAGAGACCCAGTACTTC. Translated: CAWTGRRGSETQYF.